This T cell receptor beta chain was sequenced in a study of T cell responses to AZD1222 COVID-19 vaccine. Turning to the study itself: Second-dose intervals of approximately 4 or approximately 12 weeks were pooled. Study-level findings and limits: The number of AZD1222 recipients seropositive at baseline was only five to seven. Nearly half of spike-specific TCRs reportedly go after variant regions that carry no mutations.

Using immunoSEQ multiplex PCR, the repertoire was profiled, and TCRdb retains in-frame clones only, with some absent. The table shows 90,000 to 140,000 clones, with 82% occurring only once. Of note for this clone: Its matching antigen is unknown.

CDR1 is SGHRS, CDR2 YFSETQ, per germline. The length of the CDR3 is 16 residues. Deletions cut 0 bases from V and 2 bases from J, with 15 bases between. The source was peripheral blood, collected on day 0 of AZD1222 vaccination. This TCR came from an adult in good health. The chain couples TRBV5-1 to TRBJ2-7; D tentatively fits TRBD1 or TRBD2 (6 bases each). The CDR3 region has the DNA TGCGCCAGCAGCTTGGGAGGGGGGCCTCTGACCTACGAGCAGTACTTC. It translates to CASSLGGGPLTYEQYF.